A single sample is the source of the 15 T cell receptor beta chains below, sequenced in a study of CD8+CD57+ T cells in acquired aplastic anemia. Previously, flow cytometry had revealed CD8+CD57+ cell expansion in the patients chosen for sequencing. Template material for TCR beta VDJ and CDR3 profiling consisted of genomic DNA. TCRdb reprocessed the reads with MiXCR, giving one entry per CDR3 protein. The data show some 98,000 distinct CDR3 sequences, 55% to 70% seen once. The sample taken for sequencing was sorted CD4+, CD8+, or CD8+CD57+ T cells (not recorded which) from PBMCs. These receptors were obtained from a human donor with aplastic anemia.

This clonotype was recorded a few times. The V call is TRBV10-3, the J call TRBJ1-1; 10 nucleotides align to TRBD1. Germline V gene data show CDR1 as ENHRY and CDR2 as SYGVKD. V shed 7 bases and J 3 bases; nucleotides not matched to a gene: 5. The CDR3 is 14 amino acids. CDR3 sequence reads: CAITATGGDTEAFF. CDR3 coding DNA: TGTGCCATCACCGCGACAGGGGGCGACACTGAAGCTTTCTTT.

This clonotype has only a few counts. Here the CDR3 reads CAILGSQGEQYF. CDR3 sequence (DNA): TGTGCCATCCTGGGATCCCAGGGGGAGCAGTACTTC. This chain links TRBV10-3 with TRBJ2-7, with TRBD1 as a possible D gene (6 bases). V dropped 8 bases and J dropped 7 bases, with 15 bases sitting between them. Germline V gene lookup returns CDR1 ENHRY and CDR2 SYGVKD. The CDR3 contains 12 residues.

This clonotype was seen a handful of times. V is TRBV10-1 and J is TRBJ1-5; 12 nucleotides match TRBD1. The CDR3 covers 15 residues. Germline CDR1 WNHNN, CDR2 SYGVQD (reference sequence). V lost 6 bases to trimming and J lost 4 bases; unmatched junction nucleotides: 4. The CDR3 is CASRPGQGANQPQHF. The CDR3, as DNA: TGCGCCAGCAGGCCGGGACAGGGGGCGAATCAGCCCCAGCATTTT.

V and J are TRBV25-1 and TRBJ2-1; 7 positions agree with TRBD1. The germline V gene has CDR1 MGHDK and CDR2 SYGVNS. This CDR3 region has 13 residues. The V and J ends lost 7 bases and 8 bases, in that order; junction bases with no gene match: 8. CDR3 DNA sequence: TGTGCCAGCACCAAACAGGGGTTTCATGAGCAGTTCTTC. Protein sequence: CASTKQGFHEQFF.

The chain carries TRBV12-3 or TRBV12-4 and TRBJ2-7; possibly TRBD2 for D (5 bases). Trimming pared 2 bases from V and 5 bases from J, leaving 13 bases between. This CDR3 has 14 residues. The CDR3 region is CASSLSSRRNEQYF. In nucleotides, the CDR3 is TGTGCCAGCAGTTTAAGTTCCAGGAGGAACGAGCAGTACTTC.

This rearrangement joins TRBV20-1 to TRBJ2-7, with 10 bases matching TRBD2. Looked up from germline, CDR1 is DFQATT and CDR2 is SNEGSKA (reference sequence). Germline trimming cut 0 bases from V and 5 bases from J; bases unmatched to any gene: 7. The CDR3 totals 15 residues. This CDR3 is CSAREASGRVHEQYF. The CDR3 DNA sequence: TGCAGTGCTAGAGAAGCTAGCGGGAGAGTTCACGAGCAGTACTTC.

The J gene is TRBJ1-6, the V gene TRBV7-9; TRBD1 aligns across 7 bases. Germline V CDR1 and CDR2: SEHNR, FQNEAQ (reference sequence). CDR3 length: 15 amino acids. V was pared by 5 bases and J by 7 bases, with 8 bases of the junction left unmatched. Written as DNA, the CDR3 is TGTGCCAGCAGCCCGGGGACAGCGATCAATTCACCCCTCCACTTT. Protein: CASSPGTAINSPLHF. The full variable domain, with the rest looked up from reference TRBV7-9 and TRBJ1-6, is DTGVSQNPRHKITKRGQNVTFRCDPISEHNRLYWYRQTLGQGPEFLTYFQNEAQLEKSRLLSDRFSAERPKGSFSTLEIQRTEQGDSAMYLCASSPGTAINSPLHFGNGTRLTVT.

The CDR3 bases are TGTGCCACCAGTTCGGAGGGGGGTAGCTACACCTTC. Encoded protein: CATSSEGGSYTF. V gene TRBV24-1 combines with J gene TRBJ1-2; maybe TRBD1 (6 bases). Germline CDR1 and CDR2: KGHDR and SFDVKD. The CDR3 spans 12 residues. Trimming left V 6 bases short and J 9 bases short, with 13 bases between.

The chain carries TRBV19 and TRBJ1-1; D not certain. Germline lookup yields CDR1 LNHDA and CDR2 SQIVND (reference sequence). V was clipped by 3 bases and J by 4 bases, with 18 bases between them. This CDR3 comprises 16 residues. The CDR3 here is CASSIGPPPSGTEAFF. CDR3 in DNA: TGTGCCAGTAGTATTGGGCCTCCGCCTAGTGGCACTGAAGCTTTCTTT.

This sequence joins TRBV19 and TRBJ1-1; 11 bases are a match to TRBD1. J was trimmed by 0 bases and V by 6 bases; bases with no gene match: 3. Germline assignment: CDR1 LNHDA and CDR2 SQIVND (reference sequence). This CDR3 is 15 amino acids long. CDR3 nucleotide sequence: TGTGCCAGTAGATGGGGACAGGGGGTGAACACTGAAGCTTTCTTT. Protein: CASRWGQGVNTEAFF.

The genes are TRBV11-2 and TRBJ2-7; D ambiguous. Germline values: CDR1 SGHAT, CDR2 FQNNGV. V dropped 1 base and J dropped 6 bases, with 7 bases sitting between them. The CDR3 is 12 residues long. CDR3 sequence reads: CASSLGTCEQYF. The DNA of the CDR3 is TGTGCCAGCAGCTTAGGGACCTGCGAGCAGTACTTC.

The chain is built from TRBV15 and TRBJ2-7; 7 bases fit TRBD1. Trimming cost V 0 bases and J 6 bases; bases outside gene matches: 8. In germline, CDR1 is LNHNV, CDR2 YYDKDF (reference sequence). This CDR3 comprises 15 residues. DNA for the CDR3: TGTGCCACCAGCAGAGAGGTCACAGGGGATTTCGAGCAGTACTTC. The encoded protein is CATSREVTGDFEQYF. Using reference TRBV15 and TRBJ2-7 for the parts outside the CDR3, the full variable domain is DAMVIQNPRYQVTQFGKPVTLSCSQTLNHNVMYWYQQKSSQAPKLLFHYYDKDFNNEADTPDNFQSRRPNTSFCFLDIRSPGLGDTAMYLCATSREVTGDFEQYFGPGTRLTVT.

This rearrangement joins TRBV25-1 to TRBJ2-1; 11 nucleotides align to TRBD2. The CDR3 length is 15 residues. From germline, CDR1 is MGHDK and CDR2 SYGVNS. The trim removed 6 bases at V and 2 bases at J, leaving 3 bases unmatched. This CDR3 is CASSPGLAAYNEQFF. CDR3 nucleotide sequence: TGTGCCAGCAGCCCGGGACTAGCGGCCTACAATGAGCAGTTCTTC.

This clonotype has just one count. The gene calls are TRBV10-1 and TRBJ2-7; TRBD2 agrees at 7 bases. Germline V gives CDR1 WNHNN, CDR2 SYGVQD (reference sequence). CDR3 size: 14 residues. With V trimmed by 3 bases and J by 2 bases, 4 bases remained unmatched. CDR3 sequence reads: CASSDGGGPYEQYF. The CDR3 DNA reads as TGCGCCAGCAGTGATGGCGGGGGACCCTACGAGCAGTACTTC.

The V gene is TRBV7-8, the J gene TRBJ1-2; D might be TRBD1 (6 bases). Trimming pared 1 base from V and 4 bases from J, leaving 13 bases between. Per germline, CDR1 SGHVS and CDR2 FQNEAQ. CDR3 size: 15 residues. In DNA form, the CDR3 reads TGTGCCAGCAGCTTAGTAGGGGGAGGGTCCTATGGCTACACCTTC. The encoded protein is CASSLVGGGSYGYTF.